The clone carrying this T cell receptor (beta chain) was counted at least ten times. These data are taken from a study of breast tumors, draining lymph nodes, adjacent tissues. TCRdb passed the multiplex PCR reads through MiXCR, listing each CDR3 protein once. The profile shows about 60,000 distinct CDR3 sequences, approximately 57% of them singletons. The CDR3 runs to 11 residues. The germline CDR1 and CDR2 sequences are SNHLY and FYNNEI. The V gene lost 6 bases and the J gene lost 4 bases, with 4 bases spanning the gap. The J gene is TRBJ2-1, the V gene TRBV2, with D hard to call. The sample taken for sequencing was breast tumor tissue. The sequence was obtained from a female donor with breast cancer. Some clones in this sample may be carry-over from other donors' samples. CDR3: CASSIYNEQFF. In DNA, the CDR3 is TGTGCCAGCAGCATATACAATGAGCAGTTCTTC.